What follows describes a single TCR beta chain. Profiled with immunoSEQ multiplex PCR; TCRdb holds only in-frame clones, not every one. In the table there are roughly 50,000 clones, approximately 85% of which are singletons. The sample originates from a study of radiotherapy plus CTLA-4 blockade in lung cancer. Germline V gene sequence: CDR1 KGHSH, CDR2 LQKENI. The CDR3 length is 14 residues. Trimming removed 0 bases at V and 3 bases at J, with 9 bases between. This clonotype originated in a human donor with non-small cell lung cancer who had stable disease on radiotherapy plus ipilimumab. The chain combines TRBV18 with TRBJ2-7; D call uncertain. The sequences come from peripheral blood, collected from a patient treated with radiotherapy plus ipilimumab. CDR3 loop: CASSPPATNYEQYF. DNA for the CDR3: TGTGCCAGCTCACCACCGGCCACGAACTACGAGCAGTACTTC.